Listed below are T cell receptor beta chains from one sample, sequenced in a study of T cells in Graves' hyperthyroidism and ophthalmopathy. TCRdb re-called the multiplex PCR reads through MiXCR, storing one row per CDR3 protein. The sample lists about 620,000 distinct CDR3 sequences; roughly 16% were seen once. Sequencing was done on a sample of blood. These receptors were collected from a woman younger than 45 with Graves' hyperthyroidism. The CDR3 runs from the conserved cysteine through the conserved F or W. Fields, in order: clone size, V gene, CDR3 length, D gene, J gene, CDR3 protein, CDR3 DNA. The D gene is left open where the match is weak. Expanded clones get a size class; other rows say once, few or many, or leave the size out.

few	TRBV6-2/TRBV6-3	14	TRBD2	TRBJ2-1	CASRLAGEANEQFF	TGTGCCAGCAGGCTAGCGGGAGAGGCCAATGAGCAGTTCTTC
-	TRBV20-1	15	TRBD2	TRBJ2-2	CSARGASGNTGELFF	TGCAGTGCTAGAGGCGCTAGCGGGAACACCGGGGAGCTGTTTTTT
many	TRBV29-1	14	-	TRBJ2-1	CSALLGQTNNEQFF	TGCAGCGCTCTATTAGGACAGACCAACAATGAGCAGTTCTTC
many	TRBV27	11	-	TRBJ2-1	CASSHGHEQFF	TGTGCCAGCAGTCACGGCCATGAGCAGTTCTTC
few	TRBV28	16	TRBD1	TRBJ1-5	CASSTNTGAGNQPQHF	TGTGCCAGCAGTACGAATACAGGGGCAGGGAATCAGCCCCAGCATTTT
few	TRBV20-1	14	-	TRBJ1-6	CSAPPSSYNSPLHF	TGCAGTGCTCCTCCTAGCTCCTATAATTCACCCCTCCACTTT
few	TRBV15	15	-	TRBJ2-6	CATSIGSLGANVLTF	TGTGCCACCAGTATAGGCAGTCTCGGGGCCAACGTCCTGACTTTC
many	TRBV28	12	-	TRBJ2-1	CASEGGPNEQFF	TGTGCCTCTGAGGGGGGCCCTAATGAGCAGTTCTTC
many	TRBV10-3	14	-	TRBJ2-7	CAISGGTGSYEQYF	TGTGCCATCAGTGGTGGAACAGGGTCGTACGAGCAGTACTTC
many	TRBV6-5	13	-	TRBJ2-1	CASSYYNYNEQFF	TGTGCCAGCAGTTACTACAACTACAATGAGCAGTTCTTC
once	TRBV13	17	-	TRBJ1-3	CASSLGWGTDSGNTIYF	TGTGCCAGCAGCTTAGGCTGGGGGACGGACTCTGGAAACACCATATATTTT
-	TRBV7-3	14	-	TRBJ2-5	CASRLGAGQETQYF	TGTGCCAGCAGATTAGGGGCAGGGCAGGAGACCCAGTACTTC
many	TRBV18	16	-	TRBJ2-7	CASPRVDYRGSYEQYF	TGTGCCAGCCCACGGGTGGACTACAGGGGCTCCTACGAGCAGTACTTC
few	TRBV5-1	14	-	TRBJ1-6	CASSLVSQTSPLHF	TGCGCCAGCAGCTTGGTCTCCCAGACTTCACCCCTCCACTTT
few	TRBV12-5	17	TRBD2	TRBJ2-2	CASGFSGLAGAPGELFF	TGTGCTAGTGGTTTCTCGGGACTAGCGGGAGCGCCCGGGGAGCTGTTTTTT
many	TRBV6-1	14	-	TRBJ2-7	CASTRREGSYEQYF	TGTGCCAGCACTAGACGTGAAGGTTCCTACGAGCAGTACTTC
-	TRBV12-3/TRBV12-4	15	TRBD2	TRBJ2-1	CASSLAAGGPVEQFF	TGTGCCAGCAGTTTAGCGGCGGGAGGGCCGGTTGAGCAGTTCTTC
many	TRBV6-1	15	-	TRBJ2-3	CASSVERVGTDTQYF	TGTGCCAGCAGTGTCGAGCGGGTAGGCACAGATACGCAGTATTTT
many	TRBV30	13	-	TRBJ1-1	CAWTRQVNTEAFF	TGTGCCTGGACCCGACAGGTGAACACTGAAGCTTTCTTT
many	TRBV20-1	14	-	TRBJ2-3	CSARASTRRDTQYF	TGCAGTGCTAGGGCCTCCACCCGACGGGATACGCAGTATTTT
-	TRBV7-2	15	-	TRBJ2-1	CASSLGWARNNEQFF	TGTGCCAGCAGCTTAGGCTGGGCACGCAACAATGAGCAGTTCTTC
many	TRBV2	14	-	TRBJ2-7	CASSGRLNTYEQYF	TGTGCCAGCAGTGGAAGACTGAACACCTACGAGCAGTACTTC
-	TRBV28	13	TRBD1	TRBJ2-7	CASSFRGTGEQYF	TGTGCCAGCAGTTTTCGGGGGACAGGCGAGCAGTACTTC
-	TRBV19	16	-	TRBJ2-2	CASSIFVQGNTGELFF	TGTGCCAGTAGTATATTTGTACAGGGAAACACCGGGGAGCTGTTTTTT
-	TRBV20-1	14	TRBD1	TRBJ2-5	CSARANRGQETHYF	TGCAGTGCTAGAGCTAACAGGGGCCAAGAGACCCACTACTTC
few	TRBV7-6	13	-	TRBJ1-1	CASSFETNREAFF	TGTGCCAGCAGCTTCGAAACTAACAGGGAGGCTTTCTTT
many	TRBV20-1	13	-	TRBJ2-7	CSAYLPPVQEQYF	TGCAGTGCTTACCTACCGCCGGTTCAGGAGCAGTACTTC
-	TRBV4-1	17	TRBD2	TRBJ2-1	CASSQVLLAGGDNEQFF	TGCGCCAGCAGCCAAGTACTACTAGCGGGAGGGGACAATGAGCAGTTCTTC
-	TRBV20-1	14	-	TRBJ2-2	CSASARFFTGELFF	TGCAGTGCTAGCGCTCGGTTTTTCACCGGGGAGCTGTTTTTT
many	TRBV11-2	12	-	TRBJ2-4	CASTPSGNIQYF	TGTGCCAGCACCCCGTCTGGAAACATTCAGTACTTC
many	TRBV7-8	14	TRBD1	TRBJ2-7	CASSSGQGRGEQYF	TGTGCCAGCAGCTCGGGACAGGGTAGGGGCGAGCAGTACTTC
few	TRBV19	12	-	TRBJ2-5	CASSGGEETQYF	TGTGCCAGTAGCGGAGGGGAGGAGACCCAGTACTTC